This T cell receptor (beta chain) comes out of a study of T cells in Graves' hyperthyroidism and ophthalmopathy. With V trimmed by 6 bases and J by 8 bases, 12 bases remained unmatched. The CDR3 totals 15 residues. Graves' hyperthyroidism showing no ophthalmopathy progression within 18 months was considered stable. Each patient was aged 18 to 65 and had newly diagnosed hyperthyroidism of under 2 months' duration. Based on clinical symptoms, serum thyroxine and TRAb, thyroid ultrasound and orbital computed tomography, diagnoses were reached. Of note for this clonotype: Its antigen is currently unknown.

There were TCR beta CDR3 regions amplified from RNA transcripts. The TCR CDR3 was amplified in a first-round RT-PCR using the HTBI primer set. TCRdb ran MiXCR on the multiplex PCR reads and lists one entry per CDR3 protein. The table has about 500,000 distinct CDR3 sequences, roughly 17% seen once. Findings and limits, study-wide: Expanded thyroid clonotypes (above 0.001) were mostly also found in blood.

The sequence was collected from a woman aged 18-30 years with Graves' hyperthyroidism. Material for sequencing was blood. J is TRBJ2-3 and V is TRBV12-3 or TRBV12-4; 9 bases align to TRBD1. The CDR3 DNA follows: TGTGCCAGCAGCCCGGGACAGGGAGGGTTTGGTACGCAGTATTTT. Protein sequence: CASSPGQGGFGTQYF.